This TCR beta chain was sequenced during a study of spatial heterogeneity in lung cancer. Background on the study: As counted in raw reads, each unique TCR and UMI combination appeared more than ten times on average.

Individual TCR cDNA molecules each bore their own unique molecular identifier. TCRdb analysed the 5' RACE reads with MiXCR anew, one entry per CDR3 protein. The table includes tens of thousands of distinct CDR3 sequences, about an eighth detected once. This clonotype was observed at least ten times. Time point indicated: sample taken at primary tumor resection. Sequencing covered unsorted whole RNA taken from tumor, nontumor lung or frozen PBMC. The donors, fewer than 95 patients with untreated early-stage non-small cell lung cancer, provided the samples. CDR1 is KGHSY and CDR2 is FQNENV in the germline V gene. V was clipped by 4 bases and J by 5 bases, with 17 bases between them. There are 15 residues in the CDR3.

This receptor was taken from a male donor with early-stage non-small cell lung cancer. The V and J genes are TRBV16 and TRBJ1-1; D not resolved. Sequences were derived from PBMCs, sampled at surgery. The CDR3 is CASSPLGGEETEAFF. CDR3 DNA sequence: TGTGCCAGCAGCCCCTTAGGAGGCGAGGAGACTGAAGCTTTCTTT.